The next 3 T cell receptor beta chains were all read from a single sample in a study of cytomegalovirus exposure and HLA in healthy donors (dated by TCRdb to about 2017). Libraries were made using the immunoSEQ multiplex PCR assay. A mixture of 60 forward primers for TCR Vbeta segments and 13 reverse primers for TCR Jbeta segments was used in the multiplex PCR. Here the immuneACCESS table is served through TCRdb, limited to in-frame sequences with V and J called. Missing clones are a known gap in these copies; in checked studies unresolved V genes cover under half, and the rest lacks a known reason. The sample data list under 50,000 clones, and around 90% of these were observed just once. The top ten clones comprise about 8% of the sample. Sequences were obtained from PBMCs. Receptors were obtained from a middle-aged woman in good health and CMV-seropositive.

V usage is TRBV5-1 and J usage is TRBJ1-4; D not resolved. V lost 1 base and J 3 bases, leaving 10 bases between the germline ends. The CDR3 is 15 amino acids. CDR1 SGHRS and CDR2 YFSETQ come from the germline V gene. The CDR3 is CASSLFGAANEKLFF. The DNA for the CDR3 is TGCGCCAGCAGCTTGTTTGGTGCGGCTAATGAAAAACTGTTTTTT. Supplemented by reference TRBV5-1 and TRBJ1-4, the full variable domain reads KAGVTQTPRYLIKTRGQQVTLSCSPISGHRSVSWYQQTPGQGLQFLFEYFSETQRNKGNFPGRFSGRQFSNSRSEMNVSTLELGDSALYLCASSLFGAANEKLFFGSGTQLSVL.

The V call is TRBV10-2, the J call TRBJ1-5; D remains ambiguous. Trimming removed 0 bases at V and 4 bases at J, with 10 bases between. Germline-derived CDR1 and CDR2 are WSHSY and SAAADI. This CDR3 has 15 residues. The CDR3 DNA follows: TGCGCCAGCAGTGAGTCCAGTTCGTCTAATCAGCCCCAGCATTTT. This codes for CASSESSSSNQPQHF.

This sequence joins TRBV10-3 and TRBJ2-2; no clear D. Looked up from germline, CDR1 is ENHRY and CDR2 is SYGVKD. This CDR3 comprises 15 residues. V was clipped by 0 bases and J by 4 bases, with 9 bases between them. In DNA form, the CDR3 reads TGTGCCATCAGTGAGTCAACAGACCCCACCGGGGAGCTGTTTTTT. It yields the protein CAISESTDPTGELFF.